This T cell receptor beta chain was recorded in a study of blood T cells in healthy people across ages. J gave up 3 bases and V 1 base, and 4 bases lay outside the gene matches. Germline loops: CDR1 MGHRA, CDR2 YSYEKL. The CDR3 spans 15 residues. The second PCR ran roughly 7 to 12 cycles with a sample-barcoded 5' primer and J-beta primers. Per sample, CDR3-containing paired-end reads numbered at least 2.5 million. One entry per CDR3 protein, called by TCRdb with MiXCR from the 5' RACE reads. The top ten hold about 11% of the sample, which has about 1.6 million distinct CDR3 sequences, about 35% seen once. Donor samples were obtained from healthy Caucasian individuals from Russia, aged about 6 to 100. Staff drew 9 to 10 milliliters of peripheral blood from each donor. At least 5.5 micrograms of total RNA were extracted per sample.

The clonotype originates from a woman in her twenties or thirties in good health. The chain carries TRBV4-1 and TRBJ2-7; 9 bases are shared with TRBD1. Source material: blood. The CDR3 DNA sequence: TGCGCCAGCAGCCAAGCCCGGACAGGGGACTACGAGCAGTACTTC. Translated, it gives CASSQARTGDYEQYF.